This T cell receptor beta chain was obtained from a study of shared clonotypes between healthy human individuals. The data were produced by immunoSEQ multiplex PCR, yet TCRdb's version contains in-frame clones alone and is incomplete. This sample carries about 800,000 clones, approximately 97% of them seen once, and the ten largest clones take over 0.2%. Terminally differentiated effector memory CD45RA+ cells were excluded from the naive CD8 cells, which were CD45RO-negative and positively selected for CCR7. This TCR came from a young man in good health. The sequencing input was naive CD8+ T cells sorted from blood.

The DNA for the CDR3 is TGTGCCAGCAGTTTAACAGGGGAGTATGAAAAACTGTTTTTT. Translating it yields CASSLTGEYEKLFF. The chain recombines TRBV6-5 with TRBJ1-4, with TRBD1 identical over 7 bases. This CDR3 has 14 residues. The V gene end was trimmed by 4 bases and the J gene end by 6 bases; junction bases not matched to a gene: 5. Germline V gives CDR1 MNHEY, CDR2 SVGAGI.